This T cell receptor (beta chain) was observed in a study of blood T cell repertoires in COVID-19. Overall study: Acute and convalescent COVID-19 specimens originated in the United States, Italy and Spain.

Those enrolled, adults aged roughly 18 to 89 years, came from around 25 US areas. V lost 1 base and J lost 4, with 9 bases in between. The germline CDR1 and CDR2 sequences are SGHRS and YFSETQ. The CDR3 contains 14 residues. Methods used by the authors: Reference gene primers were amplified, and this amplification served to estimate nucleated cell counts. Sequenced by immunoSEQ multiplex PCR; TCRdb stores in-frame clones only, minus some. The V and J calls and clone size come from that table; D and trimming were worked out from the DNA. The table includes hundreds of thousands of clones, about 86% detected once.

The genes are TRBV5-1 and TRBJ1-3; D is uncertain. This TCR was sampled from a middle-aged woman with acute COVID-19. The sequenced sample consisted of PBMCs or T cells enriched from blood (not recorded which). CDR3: CASSLKEHGNTIYF. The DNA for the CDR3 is TGCGCCAGCAGCTTGAAAGAGCACGGAAACACCATATATTTT.